This T cell receptor beta chain was identified during a study of post-analysis software for immune sequencing data. Study-wide context: Disease trajectories encompassed relapsing-remitting, secondary progressive and progressive-relapsing multiple sclerosis. Findings and caveats of the study: Controls had lower frequencies than patients of roughly five TRBV segments, which included TRBV5-6, TRBV5-1 and TRBV20-1. Strong co-clustering by F measure was evident for samples that had been prepared in the same batch.

CDR3 length: 16 amino acids. Trimming at V came to 2 bases and at J to 4 bases, leaving 8 bases not matched to a gene. The germline gives CDR1 SQVTM, CDR2 ANQGSEA. Unique molecular identifiers were carried by the TCR beta cDNA libraries. TCRdb reprocessed the PCR reads via MiXCR and lists one record per CDR3 protein. The sample lists about 380,000 distinct CDR3 sequences, 30% to 45% occurring once. Notes on this clonotype: Its antigen remains unknown.

The chain is built from TRBV29-1 and TRBJ2-1; 10 bases map to TRBD2. The source material was blood. This receptor was taken from a girl between 10 and 17 years old with multiple sclerosis. CDR3 in DNA: TGCAGCGTTGAACTTTCGGCTAGCGGGGGTTACAATGAGCAGTTCTTC. Amino acid sequence: CSVELSASGGYNEQFF.